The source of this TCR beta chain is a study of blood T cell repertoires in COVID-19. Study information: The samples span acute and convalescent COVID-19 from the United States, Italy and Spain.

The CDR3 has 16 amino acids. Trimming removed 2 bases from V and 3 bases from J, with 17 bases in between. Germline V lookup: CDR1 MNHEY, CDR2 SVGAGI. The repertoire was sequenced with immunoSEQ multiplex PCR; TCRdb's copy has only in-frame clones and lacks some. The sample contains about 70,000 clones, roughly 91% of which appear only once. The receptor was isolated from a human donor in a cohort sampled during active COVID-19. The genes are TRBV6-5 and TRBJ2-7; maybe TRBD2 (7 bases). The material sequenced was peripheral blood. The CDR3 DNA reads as TGTGCCAGCAGTTACCACGATGCAGGGGAGGGCTACGAGCAGTACTTC. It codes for CASSYHDAGEGYEQYF.